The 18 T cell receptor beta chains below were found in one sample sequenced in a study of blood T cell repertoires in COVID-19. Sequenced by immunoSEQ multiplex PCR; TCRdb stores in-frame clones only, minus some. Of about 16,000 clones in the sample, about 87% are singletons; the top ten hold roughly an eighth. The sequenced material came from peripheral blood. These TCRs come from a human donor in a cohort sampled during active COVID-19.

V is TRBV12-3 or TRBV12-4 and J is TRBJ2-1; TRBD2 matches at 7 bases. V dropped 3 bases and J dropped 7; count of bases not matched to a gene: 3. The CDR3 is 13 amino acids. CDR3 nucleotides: TGTGCCAGCAGTTTGCGGGGGTGGAATGAGCAGTTCTTC. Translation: CASSLRGWNEQFF.

The CDR3 spells CASSFGSLRGYTF. The CDR3 DNA sequence: TGTGCCAGCAGCTTCGGTAGTCTCCGTGGCTACACCTTC. This chain connects TRBV7-9 to TRBJ1-2; D gene unclear. CDR3 length: 13 amino acids. The V end was cut by 3 bases, the J end by 7 bases, with 12 bases between. Germline loops: CDR1 SEHNR, CDR2 FQNEAQ (reference sequence).

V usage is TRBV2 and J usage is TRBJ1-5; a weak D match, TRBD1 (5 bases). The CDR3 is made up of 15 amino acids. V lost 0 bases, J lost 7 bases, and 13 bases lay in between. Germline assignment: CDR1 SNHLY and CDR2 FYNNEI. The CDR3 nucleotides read TGTGCCAGCAGTGAAGCGCAAGGTCCAGGGCAGCCCCAGCATTTT. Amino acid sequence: CASSEAQGPGQPQHF. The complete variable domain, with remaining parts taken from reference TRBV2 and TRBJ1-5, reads EPEVTQTPSHQVTQMGQEVILRCVPISNHLYFYWYRQILGQKVEFLVSFYNNEISEKSEIFDDQFSVERPDGSNFTLKIRSTKLEDSAMYFCASSEAQGPGQPQHFGDGTRLSIL.

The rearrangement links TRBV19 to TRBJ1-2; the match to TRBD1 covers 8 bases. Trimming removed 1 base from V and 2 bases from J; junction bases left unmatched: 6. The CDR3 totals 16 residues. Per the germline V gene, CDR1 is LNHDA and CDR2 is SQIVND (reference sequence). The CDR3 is CASSIVPGQENYGYTF. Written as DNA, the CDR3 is TGTGCCAGTAGTATAGTACCGGGACAGGAAAACTATGGCTACACCTTC.

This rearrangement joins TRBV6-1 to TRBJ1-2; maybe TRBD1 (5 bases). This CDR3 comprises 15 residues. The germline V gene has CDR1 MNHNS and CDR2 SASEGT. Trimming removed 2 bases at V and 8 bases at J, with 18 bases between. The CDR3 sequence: CASSESQPGGWGYTF. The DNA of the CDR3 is TGTGCCAGCAGTGAATCCCAACCGGGGGGATGGGGCTACACCTTC.

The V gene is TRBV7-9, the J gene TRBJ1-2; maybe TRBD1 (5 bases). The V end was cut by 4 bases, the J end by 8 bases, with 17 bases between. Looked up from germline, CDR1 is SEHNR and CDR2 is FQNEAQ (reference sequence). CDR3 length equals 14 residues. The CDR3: CASSSGGNGGGYTF. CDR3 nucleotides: TGTGCCAGCAGCTCCGGGGGGAATGGGGGGGGCTACACCTTC. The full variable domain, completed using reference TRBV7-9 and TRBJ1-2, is DTGVSQNPRHKITKRGQNVTFRCDPISEHNRLYWYRQTLGQGPEFLTYFQNEAQLEKSRLLSDRFSAERPKGSFSTLEIQRTEQGDSAMYLCASSSGGNGGGYTFGSGTRLTVV.

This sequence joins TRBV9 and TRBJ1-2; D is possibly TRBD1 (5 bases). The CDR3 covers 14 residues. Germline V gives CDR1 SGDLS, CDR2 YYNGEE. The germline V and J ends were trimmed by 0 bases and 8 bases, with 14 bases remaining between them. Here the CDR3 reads CASSVDFQGGGYTF. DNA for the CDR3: TGTGCCAGCAGCGTAGACTTCCAGGGCGGCGGCTACACCTTC.

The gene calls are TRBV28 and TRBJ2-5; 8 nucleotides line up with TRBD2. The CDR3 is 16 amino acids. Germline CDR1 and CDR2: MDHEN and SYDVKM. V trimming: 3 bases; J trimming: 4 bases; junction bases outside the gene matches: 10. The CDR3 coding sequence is TGTGCCAGCAGTTTGCGTCCGCCGGGGGGGAGAGAGACCCAGTACTTC. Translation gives CASSLRPPGGRETQYF.

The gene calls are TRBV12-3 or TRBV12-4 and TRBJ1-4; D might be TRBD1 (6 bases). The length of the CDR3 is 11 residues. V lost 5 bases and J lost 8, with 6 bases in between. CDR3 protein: CASSTGEKLFF. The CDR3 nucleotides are TGTGCCAGCAGTACAGGGGAAAAACTGTTTTTT.

This CDR3 reads CASRSDRGYEQYF. The CDR3 DNA follows: TGCGCCAGCAGATCAGACAGGGGCTACGAGCAGTACTTC. This rearrangement joins TRBV5-1 to TRBJ2-7, with 8 bases matching TRBD1. CDR1 is SGHRS, CDR2 YFSETQ, per germline. With V trimmed by 5 bases and J by 3 bases, 4 bases remained unmatched. The CDR3 is 13 residues long.

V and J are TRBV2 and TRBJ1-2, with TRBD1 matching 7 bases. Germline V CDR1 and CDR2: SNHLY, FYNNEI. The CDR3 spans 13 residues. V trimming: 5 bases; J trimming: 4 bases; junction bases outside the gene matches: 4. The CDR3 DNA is TGTGCCAGCAGTCAGGGGACAGTCTATGGCTACACCTTC. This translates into CASSQGTVYGYTF.

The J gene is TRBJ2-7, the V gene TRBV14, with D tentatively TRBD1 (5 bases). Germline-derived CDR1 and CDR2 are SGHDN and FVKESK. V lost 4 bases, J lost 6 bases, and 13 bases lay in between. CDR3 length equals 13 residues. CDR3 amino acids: CASSRGYGAEQYF. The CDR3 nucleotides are TGTGCCAGCAGCCGGGGCTACGGCGCCGAGCAGTACTTC.

The CDR3 region has the DNA TGTGCCAGCAGCCGCGTGGCGAACCCCGGACAGGGGGGTAGCTCTGGGGCCAACGTCCTGACTTTC. Translating it yields CASSRVANPGQGGSSGANVLTF. V usage is TRBV7-6 and J usage is TRBJ2-6; 10 positions agree with TRBD1. The CDR3 is 22 residues long. CDR1 SGHVS and CDR2 FNYEAQ come from the germline V gene. Trimming took 5 bases from V and 0 from J; bases not matched to a gene: 19. The full variable domain, with the rest looked up from reference TRBV7-6 and TRBJ2-6, is GAGVSQSPRYKVTKRGQDVALRCDPISGHVSLYWYRQALGQGPEFLTYFNYEAQQDKSGLPNDRFSAERPEGSISTLTIQRTEQRDSAMYRCASSRVANPGQGGSSGANVLTFGAGSRLTVL.

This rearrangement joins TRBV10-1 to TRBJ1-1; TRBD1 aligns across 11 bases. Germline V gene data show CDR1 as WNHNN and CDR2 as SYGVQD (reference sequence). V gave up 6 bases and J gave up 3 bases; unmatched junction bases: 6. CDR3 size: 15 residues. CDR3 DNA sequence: TGCGCCAGCAGCGGACAGGGGGCTGAGGACACTGAAGCTTTCTTT. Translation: CASSGQGAEDTEAFF.

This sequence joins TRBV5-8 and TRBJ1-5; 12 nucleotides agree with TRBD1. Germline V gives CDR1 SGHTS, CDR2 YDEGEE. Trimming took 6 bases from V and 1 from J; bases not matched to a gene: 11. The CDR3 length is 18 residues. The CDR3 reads CASNPGQGAFGSNQPQHF. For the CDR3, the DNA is TGTGCCAGCAACCCGGGACAGGGGGCTTTTGGAAGCAATCAGCCCCAGCATTTT.

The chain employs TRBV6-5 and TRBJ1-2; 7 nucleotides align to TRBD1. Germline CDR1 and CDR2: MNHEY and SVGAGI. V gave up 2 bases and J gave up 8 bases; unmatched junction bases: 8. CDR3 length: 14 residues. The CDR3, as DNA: TGTGCCAGCAGTTACCGACACAGGGGAGGAGGCTACACCTTC. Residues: CASSYRHRGGGYTF.

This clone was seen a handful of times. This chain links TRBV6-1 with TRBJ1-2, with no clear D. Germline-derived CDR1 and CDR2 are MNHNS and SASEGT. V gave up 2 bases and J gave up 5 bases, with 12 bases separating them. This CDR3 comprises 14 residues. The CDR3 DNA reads TGTGCCAGCAGTGAATCTGGAGGGTGGTATGGCTACACCTTC. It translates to CASSESGGWYGYTF.

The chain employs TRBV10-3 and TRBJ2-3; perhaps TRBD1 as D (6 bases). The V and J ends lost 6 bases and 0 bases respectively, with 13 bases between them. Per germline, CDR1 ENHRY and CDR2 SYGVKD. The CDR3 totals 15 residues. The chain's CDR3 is CAIRSTQGSTDTQYF. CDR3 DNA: TGTGCCATCAGGTCCACGCAGGGGAGCACAGATACGCAGTATTTT.